These 5 T cell receptor beta chains were all obtained from the same sample, sequenced in a study of blood T cell repertoires in COVID-19. This table comes from immunoSEQ multiplex PCR, and its TCRdb copy is limited to in-frame clones, with some not included. Found here are roughly 190,000 clones, 80% of them singletons; the top ten hold roughly 6.7%. Input material: peripheral blood. The receptors come from a man aged 55-75 years with acute or convalescent COVID-19.

This clone was seen a few times. V usage is TRBV18 and J usage is TRBJ2-7; 10 nucleotides align to TRBD1. Trimming at V came to 3 bases and at J to 3 bases, leaving 2 bases not matched to a gene. CDR1 and CDR2 from the germline V gene are KGHSH and LQKENI. The CDR3 contains 14 residues. The CDR3 is CASSPGQGNYEQYF. CDR3 nucleotide sequence: TGTGCCAGCTCACCGGGACAGGGGAACTACGAGCAGTACTTC.

This clone was seen once. V usage is TRBV2 and J usage is TRBJ2-5; TRBD2 is a possible D gene (6 bases). This CDR3 has 14 amino acids. V lost 4 bases to trimming and J lost 5 bases, with 14 bases between them. Per the germline V gene, CDR1 is SNHLY and CDR2 is FYNNEI. The DNA of the CDR3 is TGTGCCAGCAGTGTAAAAACTAGCAAGGAGACCCAGTACTTC. This sequence encodes CASSVKTSKETQYF.

This clone has a handful of counts. Sequence at one end of the junction differs from germline and may be a read error. The chain has TRBV15 and TRBJ1-3, with a possible D match to TRBD1 (5 bases). From germline, CDR1 is LNHNV and CDR2 YYDKDF (reference sequence). The CDR3 spans 12 residues. Here the CDR3 DNA reads TGTGCCACCAGCAGTTGGGGCTCTGGTGGAGATTTT. It is translated as CATSSWGSGGDF. The whole variable domain, remainder taken from reference TRBV15 and TRBJ1-3, is DAMVIQNPRYQVTQFGKPVTLSCSQTLNHNVMYWYQQKSSQAPKLLFHYYDKDFNNEADTPDNFQSRRPNTSFCFLDIRSPGLGDTAMYLCATSSWGSGGDFGEGSWLTVV.

The chain links TRBV3-1 (or the pseudogene TRBV3-2) to TRBJ2-5; 12 nucleotides agree with TRBD2. Looked up from germline, CDR1 is LGHDT and CDR2 is YNNKEL (reference sequence). This CDR3 has 15 residues. The ends lost 4 bases at V and 8 bases at J; junction bases unmatched: 8. This chain's CDR3 is CASSLLAGGQKTQYF. Here the CDR3 DNA reads TGTGCCAGCAGCCTGCTAGCGGGGGGGCAGAAAACCCAGTACTTC.

The chain uses TRBV15 and TRBJ2-7; D unresolved. CDR3 length: 15 amino acids. The V end was cut by 5 bases, the J end by 0 bases, with 14 bases between. Germline CDR1 and CDR2: LNHNV and YYDKDF (reference sequence). This CDR3 reads CATSPTPMASYEQYF. CDR3 DNA sequence: TGTGCCACCAGCCCGACACCCATGGCCTCCTACGAGCAGTACTTC.